This is a list of T cell receptor beta chains from one sample in a study of T-cell memory formation after mild COVID-19. TCRdb ran MiXCR on the 5' RACE reads and lists one entry per CDR3 protein. The table shows some 250,000 distinct CDR3 sequences, with approximately 9% occurring only once. Sequences were obtained from PBMCs or a T cell subset sorted from them (not recorded which). The source of these receptors is a man between 18 and 35 years old who had mild COVID-19 (a few samples of this study predate the infection). Cell type and time point are not known. CDR3s include the opening cysteine and the closing phenylalanine or tryptophan. The D gene is left open where the match is weak.

v_gene	d_gene	j_gene	CDR3aa
TRBV20-1	TRBD1	TRBJ1-5	CSAVTDRDNQPQHF
TRBV3-1	TRBD2	TRBJ2-3	CASSKGLAGTTDTQYF
TRBV5-1	-	TRBJ1-4	CASSLNRGDPSTNEKLFF
TRBV6-1	-	TRBJ1-1	CASSSKGLDTEAFF
TRBV7-2	-	TRBJ2-1	CASSLGNGRGEQFF
TRBV12-3/TRBV12-4	TRBD1	TRBJ2-7	CASSHGTGYEQYF
TRBV7-2	TRBD2	TRBJ2-5	CASTRGGPETQYF
TRBV24-1	TRBD1	TRBJ2-5	CATSGDRGVGVQYF
TRBV7-6	-	TRBJ2-2	CASSADGNTGELFF
TRBV25-1	TRBD1	TRBJ1-6	CASSDPGTGTSPLHF
TRBV4-3	-	TRBJ2-3	CASSQGGGTDTQYF
TRBV12-3/TRBV12-4	-	TRBJ1-3	CASSFLAGINPGNTIYF
TRBV20-1	TRBD1	TRBJ2-7	CSARDRGLEQYF
TRBV6-1	TRBD1	TRBJ2-5	CASSAYTGGQETQYF
TRBV3-1	-	TRBJ2-4	CASSTSAGKNIQYF
TRBV7-9	TRBD1	TRBJ1-5	CASSPTTGPHQPQHF
TRBV4-1	-	TRBJ2-3	CASSKKNRESQYF
TRBV23-1	-	TRBJ2-1	CASSQSRRGQGSNNEQFF
TRBV30	-	TRBJ1-3	CASLTSSGNTIYF
TRBV2	-	TRBJ2-2	CASSGSGATGELFF
TRBV3-1	TRBD2	TRBJ2-1	CASSQSSGGAYEQFF
TRBV6-1	-	TRBJ1-2	CASSGGAYGYTF
TRBV6-1	-	TRBJ1-6	CASSEKSGFNSPLHF
TRBV29-1	TRBD1	TRBJ2-7	CSVVGRGSYEQYF
TRBV5-4	-	TRBJ1-1	CASSLDPMNTEAFF
TRBV6-1	TRBD1	TRBJ2-1	CASSEGIRTGVKDEQFF
TRBV7-9	-	TRBJ2-3	CASSPRADTDTQYF
TRBV7-2	-	TRBJ2-7	CASSLAPGGATFSYEQYF
TRBV5-4	-	TRBJ2-7	CASSLDYRVSHEQYF